This T cell receptor (beta chain) was found in a study of T cells in Graves' hyperthyroidism and ophthalmopathy. Broader study findings: Progression to ophthalmopathy was predicted a median of roughly seven months early.

The TCR beta CDR3 regions underwent amplification using RNA transcripts as the source. First-round RT-PCR of the TCR CDR3 relied on the HTBI primer set. A single record per CDR3 protein comes from TCRdb applying MiXCR to the multiplex PCR reads. The sample carries around 520,000 distinct CDR3 sequences, approximately 25% recorded once. The V segment lost 1 base and the J segment 2 bases; nucleotides outside the gene matches: 3. The CDR3 is 15 amino acids. Germline CDR1 is KGHSH and CDR2 is LQKENI. Criteria for exclusion of patients were uncontrolled infection, other autoimmune disease, pregnancy or lactation. This clonotype was detected ten times or more. Its matching antigen is unknown.

The sequencing input was blood. The clonotype originates from a woman in her 30s with Graves' ophthalmopathy. The genes are TRBV18 and TRBJ1-1; 8 nucleotides align to TRBD1. The CDR3 region has the DNA TGTGCCAGCTCACCACTGGGACAGGACAACACTGAAGCTTTCTTT. This translates into CASSPLGQDNTEAFF. Variable domain in full (rest from reference TRBV18 and TRBJ1-1): NAGVMQNPRHLVRRRGQEARLRCSPMKGHSHVYWYRQLPEEGLKFMVYLQKENIIDESGMPKERFSAEFPKEGPSILRIQQVVRGDSAAYFCASSPLGQDNTEAFFGQGTRLTVV.